This TCR beta chain was sequenced in a study of T cells in localized non-small cell lung cancer. CDR1 and CDR2 from the germline V gene are LGHNA and YNFKEQ. The CDR3 totals 15 residues. V was shortened by 5 bases and J by 1 base, with 11 bases between the two germline ends. This clone was seen just once. Assay: immunoSEQ multiplex PCR; the TCRdb copy retains only in-frame clones and omits some. The sample has under 35,000 clones; approximately 92% are singletons. This sequence originates from a female donor over 55 with stage I lung adenocarcinoma. V and J are TRBV4-2 and TRBJ2-2; D possibly corresponds to TRBD2 (5 bases). Material: peripheral blood, obtained before any cancer treatment. CDR3: CASSLSRGNTGELFF. CDR3 coding DNA: TGTGCCAGCAGCTTGAGTCGGGGGAACACCGGGGAGCTGTTTTTT.